The 26 T cell receptor beta chains in this list originate from one sample, sequenced in a study of blood T cells in healthy people across ages (dated by TCRdb to between 2014 and 2017). Receptor amplification or capture employed 5' RACE. Sequencer: Illumina HiSeq 2500. A second PCR of about 6 to 12 cycles was performed with a sample-barcoded 5' primer and a J-beta primer mix. TCRdb trimmed the raw reads at Q25, called clones with MiXCR and kept productive beta chains. Duplicate CDR3 protein sequences are folded into a single record with the most common DNA and genes. This sample is represented by 250,000 to 300,000 distinct CDR3 sequences; roughly 26% of them were singletons. Of the sample, over 25% is held by the ten largest clones. Sequencing input: blood. Every receptor here comes from a woman aged 70-85 years in good health.

This chain uses TRBV12-3 or TRBV12-4 with TRBJ2-4, with 7 bases identical to TRBD1. V lost 5 bases, J lost 5 bases, and 6 bases stayed unmatched. The CDR3 spans 14 residues. The CDR3 protein is CASSKTGVQNIQYF. CDR3 coding DNA: TGTGCCAGCAGTAAAACAGGGGTTCAAAACATTCAGTACTTC.

This clonotype has more than one count but fewer than ten. This chain connects TRBV5-1 to TRBJ2-3; TRBD1 aligns across 9 bases. From germline, CDR1 is SGHRS and CDR2 YFSETQ. V dropped 0 bases and J dropped 0; count of bases not matched to a gene: 2. This CDR3 is 16 amino acids long. The CDR3 DNA follows: TGCGCCAGCAGCTTGGGGGACAGGGTCAGCACAGATACGCAGTATTTT. Protein: CASSLGDRVSTDTQYF.

This clonotype came up a few times. The chain recombines TRBV29-1 with TRBJ2-1; D might be TRBD2 (5 bases). The V and J ends lost 1 base and 7 bases respectively, with 5 bases between them. There are 11 residues in the CDR3. Germline loops: CDR1 SQVTM, CDR2 ANQGSEA. CDR3 DNA: TGCAGCGTTGAAGCGGGGAATGAGCAGTTCTTC. Translation: CSVEAGNEQFF.

Here the CDR3 reads CASSLGLADSDTQHF. The CDR3 nucleotides read TGTGCCAGCAGCTTGGGACTAGCGGATTCAGATACGCAGCATTTT. The rearrangement joins TRBV11-2 to TRBJ2-3, with D possibly being TRBD1 (5 bases). The end of the DNA fits TRBJ1-5 better, so the J call may be wrong. The CDR3 contains 15 residues. In germline, CDR1 is SGHAT, CDR2 FQNNGV.

This chain joins TRBV6-1 and TRBJ1-1, with D unclear. Trimming pared 4 bases from V and 1 base from J, leaving 10 bases between. The CDR3 is 14 residues long. Germline assignment: CDR1 MNHNS and CDR2 SASEGT. The CDR3 region has the DNA TGTGCCAGCAGTGTACAAACTGGGAACACTGAAGCTTTCTTT. It specifies CASSVQTGNTEAFF.

The chain joins TRBV9 to TRBJ2-5; TRBD1 matches at 8 bases. Germline-derived CDR1 and CDR2 are SGDLS and YYNGEE. With 0 bases clipped from V and 4 bases from J, the junction kept 5 bases outside the gene matches. The CDR3 covers 15 residues. The CDR3 nucleotides read TGTGCCAGCAGCGTAGCCAGGGGGCTGGGAGAGACCCAGTACTTC. Translation gives CASSVARGLGETQYF.

The chain combines TRBV12-3 or TRBV12-4 with TRBJ2-3; TRBD1 is a possible D gene (6 bases). The V gene lost 5 bases and the J gene lost 2 bases, with 14 bases spanning the gap. The CDR3 extends over 15 amino acids. CDR3 nucleotide sequence: TGTGCCAGCAGTCCCGGGACATCCGACACAGATACGCAGTATTTT. It encodes CASSPGTSDTDTQYF.

Concerning this clonotype: Germline and junction disagree at one end, which may indicate a read error. The chain combines TRBV3-1 with TRBJ1-2; possibly TRBD1 for D (5 bases). Germline lookup yields CDR1 LGHDT and CDR2 YNNKEL (reference sequence). This CDR3 has 14 residues. The CDR3 sequence is CASSLGQGLYGYTF. CDR3 in DNA: TGTGCTAGCAGCCTCGGGCAGGGCCTCTATGGCTACACCTTC.

Ten or more counts support this clonotype. The V call is TRBV29-1, the J call TRBJ2-5, with 7 bases identical to TRBD1. Losses at the gene ends were 5 bases for V and 4 bases for J; bases not matched to a gene: 4. Germline CDR1 SQVTM, CDR2 ANQGSEA. The CDR3 runs 12 residues. The chain's CDR3 is CSVLQGPETQYF. The CDR3 DNA reads TGCAGCGTTCTACAGGGGCCAGAGACCCAGTACTTC.

The chain couples TRBV6-6 to TRBJ1-3; D remains ambiguous. Germline CDR1 and CDR2: MNHNY and SVGAGI (reference sequence). Trimming cost V 8 bases and J 0 bases, with 11 bases left between them. CDR3 length: 14 residues. CDR3 nucleotide sequence: TGTGCCAGCTTTGGGTCTCACTCTGGAAACACCATATATTTT. It translates to CASFGSHSGNTIYF.

The chain uses TRBV6-1 and TRBJ1-3, with 8 bases lining up with TRBD1. The germline CDR1 and CDR2 sequences are MNHNS and SASEGT. Trimming removed 3 bases from V and 8 bases from J; junction bases left unmatched: 12. This CDR3 contains 16 residues. Here the CDR3 reads CASSDPLQGGWDTIYF. The DNA for the CDR3 is TGTGCCAGCAGTGACCCCCTACAGGGGGGATGGGACACCATATATTTT.

This chain uses TRBV18 with TRBJ2-7, with a tentative D call TRBD1 (7 bases). The V gene lost 4 bases and the J gene lost 3 bases, with 13 bases spanning the gap. Germline-derived CDR1 and CDR2 are KGHSH and LQKENI. CDR3 length: 14 residues. CDR3 loop: CASSLRDSYYEQYF. Written as DNA, the CDR3 is TGTGCCAGCTCACTGCGGGACAGCTACTACGAGCAGTACTTC.

The V gene is TRBV7-8, the J gene TRBJ1-6; possibly TRBD1 for D (5 bases). CDR1 and CDR2 (germline): SGHVS, FQNEAQ. This CDR3 is 15 amino acids long. The V end was cut by 2 bases, the J end by 7 bases, with 12 bases between. CDR3: CASSLMTVSNSPLHF. CDR3 DNA sequence: TGTGCCAGCAGCTTAATGACAGTCTCCAATTCACCCCTCCACTTT.

A few counts support this clonotype. V is TRBV7-2 and J is TRBJ1-1; 8 nucleotides match TRBD1. The J segment lost 6 bases and the V segment lost 7 bases, leaving 13 bases of the junction unmatched. There are 15 residues in the CDR3. The germline gives CDR1 SGHTA, CDR2 FQGNSA. The CDR3 loop is CASTRQGARVAEAFF. The CDR3 DNA sequence: TGTGCCAGCACGCGTCAGGGGGCGCGGGTAGCTGAAGCTTTCTTT.

The V call is TRBV3-1, the J call TRBJ2-1, with D perhaps TRBD2 (5 bases). Looked up from germline, CDR1 is LGHDT and CDR2 is YNNKEL (reference sequence). The CDR3 runs to 12 residues. The V end was cut by 7 bases, the J end by 9 bases, with 13 bases between. The CDR3 DNA reads as TGTGCCAGCACCCAGACCCGGGGTGAGCAGTTCTTC. This encodes CASTQTRGEQFF.

The sample holds a few counts of this clonotype. The chain couples TRBV25-1 to TRBJ2-5; TRBD1 might be the D (5 bases). CDR3 size: 10 residues. The germline V and J ends were trimmed by 8 bases and 9 bases, with 10 bases remaining between them. Germline assignment: CDR1 MGHDK and CDR2 SYGVNS. The CDR3 loop reads CASEEGAQYF. DNA for the CDR3: TGTGCCAGCGAGGAAGGGGCCCAGTACTTC.

The chain has TRBV6-2 or TRBV6-3 and TRBJ2-5, with 10 nucleotides matching TRBD2. V lost 6 bases, J lost 1 base, and 8 bases stayed unmatched. Germline V gene lookup returns CDR1 MNHEY and CDR2 SVGEGT. The CDR3 consists of 16 residues. The CDR3 DNA reads TGTGCCAGCAGCCTCGGACTAGCGGACCTCCAAGAGACCCAGTACTTC. This translates into CASSLGLADLQETQYF.

The chain is built from TRBV7-2 and TRBJ1-1, with D perhaps matching TRBD1 (6 bases). Trimming took off 4 bases at V and 6 bases at J, with 12 bases between the two ends. This CDR3 is built from 13 residues. Per the germline V gene, CDR1 is SGHTA and CDR2 is FQGNSA. CDR3 in amino acids: CASSYQQGAEAFF. Written as DNA, the CDR3 is TGTGCCAGCAGCTACCAACAGGGCGCTGAAGCTTTCTTT.

This sequence joins TRBV7-9 and TRBJ2-1; D is uncertain. Trimming shortened V by 1 base and J by 9 bases, and 13 bases separated the two germline ends. There are 14 residues in the CDR3. The germline V gene has CDR1 SEHNR and CDR2 FQNEAQ (reference sequence). Here the CDR3 reads CASSLDGPGSEQFF. CDR3 coding DNA: TGTGCCAGCAGCTTAGACGGGCCTGGAAGTGAGCAGTTCTTC.

This clonotype was observed a few times. This chain connects TRBV7-9 to TRBJ1-3; D call uncertain. Per germline, CDR1 SEHNR and CDR2 FQNEAQ (reference sequence). The CDR3 consists of 14 residues. The V end was cut by 2 bases, the J end by 0 bases, with 5 bases between. Here the CDR3 DNA reads TGTGCCAGCAGCTTAATGGTCTCTGGAAACACCATATATTTT. Its translation: CASSLMVSGNTIYF.

The chain recombines TRBV5-1 with TRBJ1-5; 8 bases are a match to TRBD1. The CDR3 runs to 15 residues. CDR1 and CDR2 from the germline V gene are SGHRS and YFSETQ. Unmatched junction bases numbered 10, after V lost 4 bases and J lost 7 bases. CDR3 amino acids: CASSKTGDPGQPQHF. As DNA, the CDR3 is TGCGCCAGCAGCAAGACAGGGGACCCGGGACAGCCCCAGCATTTT.

The chain joins TRBV14 to TRBJ2-1, with D perhaps TRBD1 (6 bases). Germline V gives CDR1 SGHDN, CDR2 FVKESK. Trimming removed 5 bases from V and 8 bases from J, with 19 bases in between. This CDR3 comprises 15 residues. CDR3 sequence reads: CASSDDRRRLDEQFF. Here the CDR3 DNA reads TGTGCCAGCAGCGACGACAGGAGAAGATTGGATGAGCAGTTCTTC.

CDR3 nucleotides: TGTGCCAGCAGCCCCCAGGCTGAGGCCGGGGAGCTGTTTTTT. It codes for CASSPQAEAGELFF. The V call is TRBV7-3, the J call TRBJ2-2; no clear D gene. There are 14 residues in the CDR3. Trimming shortened V by 5 bases and J by 6 bases, and 13 bases separated the two germline ends. From germline, CDR1 is SGHTA and CDR2 FQGTGA.

This clonotype was observed once. This chain connects TRBV7-2 to TRBJ1-5, with D possibly TRBD1 on 6 matching bases. Trimming left V 4 bases short and J 15 bases short, with 13 bases between. Germline V gives CDR1 SGHTA, CDR2 FQGNSA. This CDR3 contains 11 residues. The CDR3 DNA follows: TGTGCCAGCAGCTCTCCAGGGGCTCCGCATTTT. Translation gives CASSSPGAPHF. Variable domain in full (rest from reference TRBV7-2 and TRBJ1-5): GAGVSQSPSNKVTEKGKDVELRCDPISGHTALYWYRQSLGQGLEFLIYFQGNSAPDKSGLPSDRFSAERTGGSVSTLTIQRTQQEDSAVYLCASSSPGAPHFGDGTRLSIL.

This clonotype was seen more than once but under ten times. The CDR3 spells CASSSSLGRGYTF. The CDR3 DNA sequence: TGTGCCAGCAGCTCAAGCCTTGGACGGGGCTACACCTTC. This chain joins TRBV7-8 and TRBJ1-2; D is uncertain. CDR3 length: 13 residues. V lost 4 bases and J lost 8, with 14 bases in between. Germline CDR1 SGHVS, CDR2 FQNEAQ.

The chain combines TRBV7-2 with TRBJ2-1; 10 bases align to TRBD2. V lost 5 bases, J lost 8 bases, and 12 bases stayed unmatched. Germline-derived CDR1 and CDR2 are SGHTA and FQGNSA. The CDR3 totals 16 residues. CDR3 protein: CASSRQSGRVFDEQFF. DNA for the CDR3: TGTGCCAGCAGCCGCCAGAGCGGGAGGGTCTTCGATGAGCAGTTCTTC.